These T cell receptor beta chains were read from a single sample in a study of CD8+CD57+ T cells in acquired aplastic anemia. One entry per CDR3 protein, called by TCRdb with MiXCR from the reads. The sample holds some 150,000 distinct CDR3 sequences, 65% to 75% seen once. Sequenced: sorted CD4+, CD8+, or CD8+CD57+ T cells (not recorded which) from PBMCs. The receptors were sampled from a human donor with aplastic anemia. Both conserved end residues are trimmed from each CDR3. Fields, in order: clone size, V gene, J gene, CDR3 protein. Some rows have no size entry. The others give once, few or many, or a class for an expanded clone.

clone_size: NA
v_call: TRBV19
j_call: TRBJ1-5
cdr3_aa: ASSATGYINQPQH

clone_size: NA
v_call: TRBV7-9
j_call: TRBJ2-3
cdr3_aa: ASRKSGSAADTQY

clone_size: NA
v_call: TRBV5-1
j_call: TRBJ2-7
cdr3_aa: ASSLRSERATYEQY

clone_size: few
v_call: TRBV15
j_call: TRBJ2-1
cdr3_aa: ATSGGLGNNEQF

clone_size: few
v_call: TRBV15
j_call: TRBJ2-5
cdr3_aa: ATSTVDRAQETQY

clone_size: NA
v_call: TRBV19
j_call: TRBJ1-2
cdr3_aa: ATNRGFAYGYT

clone_size: few
v_call: TRBV4-3
j_call: TRBJ2-7
cdr3_aa: ASSLASGRAYEQY

clone_size: NA
v_call: TRBV20-1
j_call: TRBJ1-6
cdr3_aa: SVRGTVGSPLH

clone_size: NA
v_call: TRBV19
j_call: TRBJ1-2
cdr3_aa: ASTPGYYGYT

clone_size: NA
v_call: TRBV20-1
j_call: TRBJ2-7
cdr3_aa: SARSSQSYEQY

clone_size: few
v_call: TRBV5-1
j_call: TRBJ2-5
cdr3_aa: ASTSTSGGETQY

clone_size: many
v_call: TRBV6-4
j_call: TRBJ2-7
cdr3_aa: ASSERDSSYEQY

clone_size: NA
v_call: TRBV5-1
j_call: TRBJ2-2
cdr3_aa: ASSLTTEWTGELF

clone_size: NA
v_call: TRBV15
j_call: TRBJ2-1
cdr3_aa: ATSASGTSYKEQF

clone_size: NA
v_call: TRBV10-3
j_call: TRBJ2-3
cdr3_aa: AISELASGGWNTQY

clone_size: few
v_call: TRBV29-1
j_call: TRBJ2-1
cdr3_aa: SVDEAGGSEQF

clone_size: once
v_call: TRBV5-1
j_call: TRBJ2-7
cdr3_aa: ASSWGTGPEQY

clone_size: NA
v_call: TRBV19
j_call: TRBJ2-3
cdr3_aa: ASTVRLRPSTDTQY

clone_size: once
v_call: TRBV5-1
j_call: TRBJ2-3
cdr3_aa: ASTQSGFSTDTQY

clone_size: NA
v_call: TRBV5-1
j_call: TRBJ2-7
cdr3_aa: ASSLPGTNSYEQY

clone_size: NA
v_call: TRBV4-2
j_call: TRBJ2-7
cdr3_aa: ASSQEGLAGGPVEQY

clone_size: NA
v_call: TRBV24-1
j_call: TRBJ1-1
cdr3_aa: ATSEGRRPNTEAF

clone_size: NA
v_call: TRBV6-4
j_call: TRBJ2-6
cdr3_aa: ASSPLAESSGADVLT

clone_size: NA
v_call: TRBV7-8
j_call: TRBJ1-1
cdr3_aa: ASSLVSGATEAF

clone_size: NA
v_call: TRBV2
j_call: TRBJ2-2
cdr3_aa: ASSPGQGGTGELF

clone_size: NA
v_call: TRBV7-2
j_call: TRBJ2-7
cdr3_aa: ASSASGSRSYEQY

clone_size: NA
v_call: TRBV13
j_call: TRBJ2-1
cdr3_aa: ASSSPGTGSWDEQF

clone_size: NA
v_call: TRBV19
j_call: TRBJ2-7
cdr3_aa: ASSISGYEQY

clone_size: NA
v_call: TRBV9
j_call: TRBJ2-7
cdr3_aa: ASSAQQTSGSLY

clone_size: NA
v_call: TRBV9
j_call: TRBJ1-1
cdr3_aa: ASSVERGQNTEAF

clone_size: NA
v_call: TRBV19
j_call: TRBJ2-1
cdr3_aa: ASSIVRHNEQF

clone_size: NA
v_call: TRBV2
j_call: TRBJ2-7
cdr3_aa: ASGGSALFFGQY

clone_size: NA
v_call: TRBV25-1
j_call: TRBJ1-2
cdr3_aa: ASSEGGAYGYT

clone_size: once
v_call: TRBV24-1
j_call: TRBJ2-3
cdr3_aa: ATSDSGRAYTDTQY

clone_size: few
v_call: TRBV15
j_call: TRBJ2-7
cdr3_aa: ATVGQGGREQY

clone_size: NA
v_call: TRBV20-1
j_call: TRBJ2-2
cdr3_aa: SAPQEVTGELF

clone_size: many
v_call: TRBV10-3
j_call: TRBJ1-2
cdr3_aa: AIQGGGAEGYGYT

clone_size: NA
v_call: TRBV7-7
j_call: TRBJ1-6
cdr3_aa: ASSLDLGSPLH

clone_size: NA
v_call: TRBV6-1
j_call: TRBJ1-5
cdr3_aa: ASRDIHQPQH

clone_size: once
v_call: TRBV20-1
j_call: TRBJ2-7
cdr3_aa: SAPGDYEQY

clone_size: NA
v_call: TRBV20-1
j_call: TRBJ2-5
cdr3_aa: SARGGTGYLGEQY

clone_size: NA
v_call: TRBV5-6
j_call: TRBJ2-1
cdr3_aa: ASSPRGRDEQF

clone_size: NA
v_call: TRBV19
j_call: TRBJ1-1
cdr3_aa: ASSKDRETEAF

clone_size: NA
v_call: TRBV7-6
j_call: TRBJ2-2
cdr3_aa: ASSSSGGPYVTGELF

clone_size: NA
v_call: TRBV7-2
j_call: TRBJ2-2
cdr3_aa: ASSVKGYTGELF

clone_size: NA
v_call: TRBV20-1
j_call: TRBJ2-7
cdr3_aa: SARDQGGLGYEQY

clone_size: NA
v_call: TRBV20-1
j_call: TRBJ2-7
cdr3_aa: SAQGGNSYEQY

clone_size: once
v_call: TRBV7-3
j_call: TRBJ2-5
cdr3_aa: ASSVSTSGGLETQY

clone_size: NA
v_call: TRBV12-3/TRBV12-4
j_call: TRBJ2-1
cdr3_aa: ASSAGAGPSSYNEQF

clone_size: many
v_call: TRBV10-3
j_call: TRBJ2-7
cdr3_aa: AISESVGQGTYEQY

clone_size: NA
v_call: TRBV12-3/TRBV12-4
j_call: TRBJ2-1
cdr3_aa: ASSLAGQGGGEQF

clone_size: few
v_call: TRBV2
j_call: TRBJ1-2
cdr3_aa: ASRDSLNYGYT

clone_size: few
v_call: TRBV9
j_call: TRBJ1-6
cdr3_aa: ASSVGQFNSPLH

clone_size: NA
v_call: TRBV9
j_call: TRBJ2-1
cdr3_aa: ASSVAPPAEQL

clone_size: few
v_call: TRBV7-2
j_call: TRBJ2-7
cdr3_aa: ASSRGRPRFEQY

clone_size: NA
v_call: TRBV29-1
j_call: TRBJ2-3
cdr3_aa: SVRWADTQY

clone_size: once
v_call: TRBV6-5
j_call: TRBJ2-5
cdr3_aa: ASSYKERETQY

clone_size: NA
v_call: TRBV29-1
j_call: TRBJ1-2
cdr3_aa: SVDRTGGYGYT

clone_size: NA
v_call: TRBV12-3/TRBV12-4
j_call: TRBJ1-1
cdr3_aa: ASSRSEMNTEAF